The rows below give T cell receptor delta chains drawn from one sample of a study of Vδ1+ human thymocytes. TCRdb re-analyzed the multiplex PCR reads via CATT. The sample records under 30,000 delta-chain clones, under 8.5% being singletons. The sample taken for sequencing was Vdelta1+ gamma-delta thymocytes from the thymus. The source is a girl less than two years old who had congenital heart surgery. Each CDR3 is given with its conserved first and last residue. The order of the fields is J gene, D gene, CDR3 length, V gene, clone size, CDR3 DNA, CDR3 protein. D genes are given only for firm matches. A row's size may be missing; if present it is once, few, many or a size class.

j_call: TRDJ1; d_call: TRDD3; cdr3_length: 18; v_call: TRDV1; clone_size: .; cdr3_nt: TGTGCTCTTGGGGAAATACCGGCACCCGACTGGGGTGTCGATAAACTCATCTTT; cdr3_aa: CALGEIPAPDWGVDKLIF
j_call: TRDJ1; d_call: .; cdr3_length: 15; v_call: TRDV1; clone_size: few; cdr3_nt: TGTGCTCTTGGGGTCCGATCTCAGTACACCGATAAACTCATCTTT; cdr3_aa: CALGVRSQYTDKLIF
j_call: TRDJ1; d_call: TRDD3; cdr3_length: 18; v_call: TRDV1; clone_size: few; cdr3_nt: TGTGCTCTTGGGGAAGGCCCCGGGTACTGGGGGATAACCGATAAACTCATCTTT; cdr3_aa: CALGEGPGYWGITDKLIF
j_call: TRDJ1; d_call: .; cdr3_length: 17; v_call: TRDV1; clone_size: few; cdr3_nt: TGTGCTCTTGGGGAACTTAGTAGTCCCGTACAGGCCGATAAACTCATCTTT; cdr3_aa: CALGELSSPVQADKLIF
j_call: TRDJ1; d_call: TRDD3; cdr3_length: 21; v_call: TRDV1; clone_size: few; cdr3_nt: TGTGCTCTTGGGGCCCCTATCTCCAAGGGGAGTATGCTGGGGGATACCGATAAACTCATCTTT; cdr3_aa: CALGAPISKGSMLGDTDKLIF
j_call: TRDJ1; d_call: TRDD3; cdr3_length: 21; v_call: TRDV1; clone_size: few; cdr3_nt: TGTGCTCTTGGGGAACTGACGATATCACCTCCCTTACTGGGGGATACAGATAAACTCATCTTT; cdr3_aa: CALGELTISPPLLGDTDKLIF
j_call: TRDJ1; d_call: .; cdr3_length: 18; v_call: TRDV1; clone_size: few; cdr3_nt: TGTGCTCTTGGGGGGCCACTGATGGGGGCTACGTACACTGATAAACTCATCTTT; cdr3_aa: CALGGPLMGATYTDKLIF
j_call: TRDJ1; d_call: TRDD3; cdr3_length: 17; v_call: TRDV1; clone_size: .; cdr3_nt: TGTGCTCTTGGGGGACAACTACAGGGGATACCATATGGTGTACTCATCTTT; cdr3_aa: CALGGQLQGIPYGVLIF
j_call: TRDJ1; d_call: TRDD3; cdr3_length: 22; v_call: TRDV1; clone_size: .; cdr3_nt: TGTGCTCTTGGGGAATCCCCCCACCCACTCTGGGGGCCCGATATTTTGCCCGATAAACTCATCTTT; cdr3_aa: CALGESPHPLWGPDILPDKLIF
j_call: TRDJ1; d_call: TRDD3; cdr3_length: 20; v_call: TRDV1; clone_size: few; cdr3_nt: TGTGCTCTTGGGGAAAACTTCAATTCGGTGGGGGATTCCTACACCGATAAACTCATCTTT; cdr3_aa: CALGENFNSVGDSYTDKLIF
j_call: TRDJ1; d_call: .; cdr3_length: 14; v_call: TRDV1; clone_size: few; cdr3_nt: TGTGCTCTTGGGGAACTGAACCACTGGGTAAGACTCATCTTT; cdr3_aa: CALGELNHWVRLIF
j_call: TRDJ1; d_call: TRDD3; cdr3_length: 23; v_call: TRDV1; clone_size: .; cdr3_nt: TGTGCTCTTGGGACTGATTTCCTAGAGGGCCGTACTGGGGGATACGCGTACACCGATAAACTCATCTTT; cdr3_aa: CALGTDFLEGRTGGYAYTDKLIF
j_call: TRDJ1; d_call: TRDD3; cdr3_length: 22; v_call: TRDV1; clone_size: .; cdr3_nt: TGTGCTCTTGGGGAAGATCGCCTATCTCTTACTGGGGGACGCTTGTACACCGATAAACTCATCTTT; cdr3_aa: CALGEDRLSLTGGRLYTDKLIF
j_call: TRDJ1; d_call: .; cdr3_length: 15; v_call: TRDV1; clone_size: few; cdr3_nt: TGTGCTCTTGGGGAACCATTCCTGGGTGCCGATAAACTCATCTTT; cdr3_aa: CALGEPFLGADKLIF
j_call: TRDJ1; d_call: .; cdr3_length: 15; v_call: TRDV1; clone_size: few; cdr3_nt: TGTGCTCTTGGGGAACGTATGTATTGGGGCGATAAACTCATCTTT; cdr3_aa: CALGERMYWGDKLIF
j_call: TRDJ1; d_call: .; cdr3_length: 16; v_call: TRDV1; clone_size: few; cdr3_nt: TGTGCTCTTGGGGAAAATCGGGCTGAACTTTCCGATAAACTCATCTTT; cdr3_aa: CALGENRAELSDKLIF
j_call: TRDJ1; d_call: .; cdr3_length: 15; v_call: TRDV1; clone_size: .; cdr3_nt: TGTGCTCTTGGGGAACGGGTGGCAGGCGCCGATAAACTCATCTTT; cdr3_aa: CALGERVAGADKLIF
j_call: TRDJ1; d_call: .; cdr3_length: 17; v_call: TRDV1; clone_size: few; cdr3_nt: TGTGCTCTTGGGCCACTCCTAGGAAGGGGAGTTACCGATAAACTCATCTTT; cdr3_aa: CALGPLLGRGVTDKLIF
j_call: TRDJ1; d_call: .; cdr3_length: 22; v_call: TRDV1; clone_size: .; cdr3_nt: TGTGCTCTTGGGGCCCCATTCCTACAGTTTGCGTACTGGGGGTTACACACCGATAAACTCATCTTT; cdr3_aa: CALGAPFLQFAYWGLHTDKLIF
j_call: TRDJ1; d_call: TRDD3; cdr3_length: 18; v_call: TRDV1; clone_size: .; cdr3_nt: TGTGCTCTTGGGGCCCCTCCTGTTCCCGGGGATACAGTCGATAAACTCATCTTT; cdr3_aa: CALGAPPVPGDTVDKLIF
j_call: TRDJ1; d_call: TRDD3; cdr3_length: 18; v_call: TRDV1; clone_size: few; cdr3_nt: TGTGCTCTTGGGGACCTCCACAGGGGGATACTGGGCACCGATAAACTCATCTTT; cdr3_aa: CALGDLHRGILGTDKLIF
j_call: TRDJ1; d_call: TRDD3; cdr3_length: 19; v_call: TRAV29/DV5; clone_size: .; cdr3_nt: TGTGCAGCAGGAGCGTGGTTTTCCCAACACTGGGGGAAGGGACTTGAACTCATCTTT; cdr3_aa: CAAGAWFSQHWGKGLELIF
j_call: TRDJ1; d_call: TRDD2; cdr3_length: 20; v_call: TRDV1; clone_size: few; cdr3_nt: TGTGCTCTTGGGGTTACATACCCAGGCTTCCTATCCCCGTACACCGATAAACTCATCTTT; cdr3_aa: CALGVTYPGFLSPYTDKLIF
j_call: TRDJ1; d_call: .; cdr3_length: 15; v_call: TRDV1; clone_size: .; cdr3_nt: TGTGCTCTTGGGAAGTCGGACTCCCACACCGATAAACTCATCTTT; cdr3_aa: CALGKSDSHTDKLIF
j_call: TRDJ1; d_call: TRDD3; cdr3_length: 20; v_call: TRDV1; clone_size: few; cdr3_nt: TGTGCTCTTGGGGAACTAGTCTTGCCCGGCTGGGGGATAATTGCCGATAAACTCATCTTT; cdr3_aa: CALGELVLPGWGIIADKLIF
j_call: TRDJ1; d_call: TRDD2; cdr3_length: 20; v_call: TRDV1; clone_size: .; cdr3_nt: TGTGCTCTTGGGGAAGCCTTCCTACGGAGGGATTACCCTAACACCGATAAACTCATCTTT; cdr3_aa: CALGEAFLRRDYPNTDKLIF
j_call: TRDJ1; d_call: TRDD3; cdr3_length: 22; v_call: TRDV1; clone_size: few; cdr3_nt: TGTGCTCTTGGGGAAAAACTTGGTACTGGGGGATACGGAAAATGGTACACCGATAAACTCATCTTT; cdr3_aa: CALGEKLGTGGYGKWYTDKLIF
j_call: TRDJ1; d_call: .; cdr3_length: 20; v_call: TRDV1; clone_size: few; cdr3_nt: TGTGCTCTTGGGGAACCCGGCCTTCCTGTACTGGGGACCAACACCGATAAACCCATCTTT; cdr3_aa: CALGEPGLPVLGTNTDKPIF
j_call: TRDJ1; d_call: TRDD3; cdr3_length: 19; v_call: TRDV1; clone_size: .; cdr3_nt: TGTGCTCTTGGGGAACCGACCGCTTCCGGGGACTGGGGGATCGATAAACTCATCTTT; cdr3_aa: CALGEPTASGDWGIDKLIF
j_call: TRDJ1; d_call: TRDD3; cdr3_length: 22; v_call: TRDV1; clone_size: few; cdr3_nt: TGTGCTCTTGGGGAACACCGCGGTACTGGGGGATCGGGGATCCGGTACACCGATAAACCCATCTTT; cdr3_aa: CALGEHRGTGGSGIRYTDKPIF
j_call: TRDJ1; d_call: .; cdr3_length: 23; v_call: TRDV1; clone_size: .; cdr3_nt: TGTGCTCTTGGGGAACTTTTCCCTACCTTCGCTGGGAACTCCCTGGAGAGCACCGATAAACTCATCTTT; cdr3_aa: CALGELFPTFAGNSLESTDKLIF
j_call: TRDJ1; d_call: .; cdr3_length: 17; v_call: TRDV1; clone_size: .; cdr3_nt: TGTGCTCTTGGGGAACTCCTGGGGCCCTATCGCACCGATACACTCATCTTT; cdr3_aa: CALGELLGPYRTDTLIF
j_call: TRDJ1; d_call: .; cdr3_length: 16; v_call: TRDV1; clone_size: few; cdr3_nt: TGTGCTCTTAACCTTCCCCCCGTACTGGAGACCGATAAACTCATCTTT; cdr3_aa: CALNLPPVLETDKLIF
j_call: TRDJ1; d_call: TRDD3; cdr3_length: 22; v_call: TRDV1; clone_size: .; cdr3_nt: TGTGCTCTTGGGGAACTTGAATATTCCCCTGCCTACTGGGGGATGTACACCGATAAACTCATCTTT; cdr3_aa: CALGELEYSPAYWGMYTDKLIF
j_call: TRDJ1; d_call: TRDD3; cdr3_length: 22; v_call: TRDV1; clone_size: few; cdr3_nt: TGTGCTCTTGGGGAACGGGGCCTTCCGTACTGGGGGATACATGACGGCACCGATAAACTCATCTTT; cdr3_aa: CALGERGLPYWGIHDGTDKLIF
j_call: TRDJ1; d_call: .; cdr3_length: 17; v_call: TRDV1; clone_size: .; cdr3_nt: TGTGCTCTTGGGGAACTGTACTCTCCCACGTACACCGATAAACTCATCTTT; cdr3_aa: CALGELYSPTYTDKLIF
j_call: TRDJ1; d_call: TRDD3; cdr3_length: 21; v_call: TRDV1; clone_size: few; cdr3_nt: TGTGCTCTTGGGAAAACCACGGTACGCGGGGGATCATCTTCATACACCGATAAACTCATCTTT; cdr3_aa: CALGKTTVRGGSSSYTDKLIF
j_call: TRDJ1; d_call: TRDD3; cdr3_length: 22; v_call: TRDV1; clone_size: .; cdr3_nt: TGTGCTCTTGGGGAACAAAACCTAGTACTGGGGGATACCCATTTTTCTGGCGATAAACTCATCTTT; cdr3_aa: CALGEQNLVLGDTHFSGDKLIF
j_call: TRDJ1; d_call: TRDD3; cdr3_length: 18; v_call: TRDV1; clone_size: few; cdr3_nt: TGTGCTCTTGGGGCACTAAGATACTGGGGGATCTACACCGATAAACTCATCTTT; cdr3_aa: CALGALRYWGIYTDKLIF
j_call: TRDJ1; d_call: .; cdr3_length: 15; v_call: TRDV1; clone_size: few; cdr3_nt: TGTGCTCTTGGGGAAGTCCTCAGAACGGCCGATAAACTCATCTTT; cdr3_aa: CALGEVLRTADKLIF
j_call: TRDJ1; d_call: TRDD3; cdr3_length: 19; v_call: TRDV1; clone_size: .; cdr3_nt: TGTGCTCTTGGGTCCCCGGGGATACGCTTCGATGCGGAAATGGATAAACTCATCTTT; cdr3_aa: CALGSPGIRFDAEMDKLIF
j_call: TRDJ1; d_call: TRDD3; cdr3_length: 25; v_call: TRDV1; clone_size: .; cdr3_nt: TGTGCTCTTGGGAATAAACCCTTCTCCATTAAGCTACACAGACTGGGGGATAAGGGTAGGGATAAACTCATCTTT; cdr3_aa: CALGNKPFSIKLHRLGDKGRDKLIF
j_call: TRDJ1; d_call: TRDD3; cdr3_length: 19; v_call: TRDV1; clone_size: .; cdr3_nt: TGTGCTCTTGGGGGCCCTTTGTACTGGGGGAGCCGCTACACCGATAAACTCATCTTT; cdr3_aa: CALGGPLYWGSRYTDKLIF
j_call: TRDJ1; d_call: TRDD3; cdr3_length: 19; v_call: TRDV1; clone_size: few; cdr3_nt: TGTGCTCTTGGGGAACGTTCCCTACCTACTGGGGGATATACCGATAAACTCATCTTT; cdr3_aa: CALGERSLPTGGYTDKLIF
j_call: TRDJ1; d_call: TRDD3; cdr3_length: 21; v_call: TRDV1; clone_size: few; cdr3_nt: TGTGCTCTTGGGGACCAGGCCTTCCCACTGGGGATGGGGGATACGCGGGGGAGACTCATCTTT; cdr3_aa: CALGDQAFPLGMGDTRGRLIF
j_call: TRDJ1; d_call: .; cdr3_length: 16; v_call: TRDV1; clone_size: few; cdr3_nt: TGTGCTCTCCATACGCTTCGACAAACTGACACCGATAAACTCATCTTT; cdr3_aa: CALHTLRQTDTDKLIF
j_call: TRDJ1; d_call: .; cdr3_length: 19; v_call: TRDV1; clone_size: medium-sized; cdr3_nt: TGTGCTCTTGGGGAAGTAACCGTCGGGGCCCCGACGTACACCGATAAACTCATCTTT; cdr3_aa: CALGEVTVGAPTYTDKLIF